The rows below give T cell receptor beta chains drawn from one sample of a study of T cell repertoires in cytomegalovirus infection. No antigens are known for them. TCRdb redid the calling of the reads with MiXCR, one entry per CDR3 protein. The repertoire consists of 800,000 to 950,000 distinct CDR3 sequences, with approximately 30% occurring once and the leading ten covering around 12%. Source: cultured CD8+ T cells from PBMCs, taken from culture after CMV antigen stimulation. All receptors derive from a human donor in good health (CMV status not recorded). Some clones in this sample may be carry-over from other donors' samples. The CDR3 runs from the conserved cysteine through the conserved F or W. The D gene is left open where the match is weak. Clone size is given for some rows only: seen once, a few or many times, or a class if the clone is expanded.

j_gene: TRBJ1-5
v_gene: TRBV10-3
abundance: few
d_gene: .
CDR3aa: CAISASDSSNQPQHF
CDR3nt: TGTGCCATCAGTGCCTCGGACAGCTCCAATCAGCCCCAGCATTTT

j_gene: TRBJ1-5
v_gene: TRBV12-3/TRBV12-4
abundance: few
d_gene: .
CDR3aa: CASSFDVWSNQPQHF
CDR3nt: TGTGCCAGCAGTTTTGATGTTTGGAGCAATCAGCCCCAGCATTTT

j_gene: TRBJ2-2
v_gene: TRBV6-6
abundance: .
d_gene: .
CDR3aa: CASESVGVAGELFF
CDR3nt: TGTGCCAGCGAGTCGGTCGGGGTTGCCGGGGAGCTGTTTTTT

j_gene: TRBJ2-7
v_gene: TRBV19
abundance: .
d_gene: .
CDR3aa: CASSRGSVGRGHYEQYF
CDR3nt: TGTGCCAGTAGCCGGGGGTCAGTGGGCAGGGGTCATTACGAGCAGTACTTC

j_gene: TRBJ1-3
v_gene: TRBV7-2
abundance: .
d_gene: .
CDR3aa: CASSPSMSSGNTIYF
CDR3nt: TGTGCCAGCAGCCCCTCAATGAGCTCTGGAAACACCATATATTTT

j_gene: TRBJ1-5
v_gene: TRBV27
abundance: .
d_gene: TRBD1
CDR3aa: CASSPQGANKWSNQPQHF
CDR3nt: TGTGCCAGCAGTCCACAGGGGGCGAATAAGTGGAGCAATCAGCCCCAGCATTTT

j_gene: TRBJ2-7
v_gene: TRBV29-1
abundance: .
d_gene: .
CDR3aa: CSVENTGTAHEQYF
CDR3nt: TGCAGCGTTGAAAATACCGGGACCGCCCACGAGCAGTACTTC

j_gene: TRBJ2-4
v_gene: TRBV2
abundance: few
d_gene: TRBD1
CDR3aa: CASSGRGYDKNIQYF
CDR3nt: TGTGCCAGCTCGGGCAGGGGGTATGACAAAAACATTCAGTACTTC

j_gene: TRBJ2-1
v_gene: TRBV19
abundance: .
d_gene: TRBD2
CDR3aa: CASSILERTSGGDNEQFF
CDR3nt: TGTGCCAGTAGTATTCTAGAAAGGACTAGCGGGGGGGACAATGAGCAGTTCTTC

j_gene: TRBJ2-4
v_gene: TRBV14
abundance: .
d_gene: TRBD2
CDR3aa: CASSPSGQGNIQYF
CDR3nt: TGTGCCAGCAGCCCTAGCGGACAAGGAAACATTCAGTACTTC

j_gene: TRBJ1-2
v_gene: TRBV6-6
abundance: few
d_gene: .
CDR3aa: CASSYVYLAFYYGYTF
CDR3nt: TGTGCCAGCAGTTACGTCTATTTAGCTTTCTACTATGGCTACACCTTC

j_gene: TRBJ1-2
v_gene: TRBV7-9
abundance: .
d_gene: .
CDR3aa: CASSPISGGNYGYTF
CDR3nt: TGTGCCAGCAGCCCGATTTCTGGGGGAAACTATGGCTACACCTTC

j_gene: TRBJ1-1
v_gene: TRBV27
abundance: .
d_gene: .
CDR3aa: CASSVGLKPGPNTEAFF
CDR3nt: TGTGCCAGCAGTGTGGGACTCAAGCCGGGACCGAACACTGAAGCTTTCTTT

j_gene: TRBJ2-5
v_gene: TRBV7-9
abundance: many
d_gene: .
CDR3aa: CASSFEWGRATQETQYF
CDR3nt: TGTGCCAGCTCGTTCGAGTGGGGCAGGGCAACTCAAGAGACCCAGTACTTC

j_gene: TRBJ2-2
v_gene: TRBV7-9
abundance: few
d_gene: .
CDR3aa: CASSYGELFTNTGELFF
CDR3nt: TGTGCCAGCAGCTATGGGGAGCTTTTTACGAACACCGGGGAGCTGTTTTTT

j_gene: TRBJ1-2
v_gene: TRBV7-6
abundance: .
d_gene: .
CDR3aa: CVSSDSGPYGYTF
CDR3nt: TGTGTCAGCAGCGACTCGGGGCCCTATGGCTACACCTTC

j_gene: TRBJ2-3
v_gene: TRBV7-9
abundance: many
d_gene: .
CDR3aa: CASSLTILVSPRDTDTQYF
CDR3nt: TGTGCCAGCAGCTTAACTATTTTGGTATCCCCCCGGGACACAGATACGCAGTATTTT

j_gene: TRBJ1-1
v_gene: TRBV19
abundance: .
d_gene: .
CDR3aa: CASTMGDEGTEAFF
CDR3nt: TGTGCCAGTACAATGGGGGACGAGGGCACTGAAGCTTTCTTT

j_gene: TRBJ1-2
v_gene: TRBV25-1
abundance: .
d_gene: .
CDR3aa: CASSEWSEHRGYTF
CDR3nt: TGTGCCAGCAGTGAATGGAGTGAGCATCGAGGCTACACCTTC

j_gene: TRBJ1-1
v_gene: TRBV7-6
abundance: few
d_gene: .
CDR3aa: CASSLAVWTEAFF
CDR3nt: TGTGCCAGCAGCTTAGCGGTGTGGACTGAAGCTTTCTTT

j_gene: TRBJ2-5
v_gene: TRBV7-8
abundance: many
d_gene: .
CDR3aa: CASRSQGRETQYF
CDR3nt: TGTGCCAGCCGTTCACAGGGACGCGAGACCCAGTACTTC

j_gene: TRBJ1-4
v_gene: TRBV28
abundance: few
d_gene: .
CDR3aa: CASSLSTDTNEKLFF
CDR3nt: TGTGCCAGCAGTTTGTCGACGGATACTAATGAAAAACTGTTTTTT